These 29 T cell receptor beta chains originate from one sample sequenced in a study of control samples from healthy donors and cancer patients. Repertoires were generated with immunoSEQ multiplex PCR, while TCRdb's copy carries only in-frame clones and drops some. Here the sample spans 100,000 to 150,000 clones, roughly 87% being singletons. The sample was blood. These receptors came from a man in his late teens or twenties in good health.

V usage is TRBV19 and J usage is TRBJ2-3, with 8 nucleotides matching TRBD1. Trimming removed 4 bases from V and 4 bases from J; junction bases left unmatched: 1. Germline loops: CDR1 LNHDA, CDR2 SQIVND (reference sequence). The CDR3 loop spans 13 amino acids. CDR3 amino acids: CASSTTGADTQYF. CDR3 bases: TGTGCCAGTAGTACGACAGGGGCAGATACGCAGTATTTT.

This chain uses TRBV18 with TRBJ2-1; TRBD2 aligns across 7 bases. This CDR3 is 16 amino acids long. Germline CDR1 is KGHSH and CDR2 is LQKENI. J lost 4 bases, V lost 0 bases, and 6 bases had no gene match. CDR3 residues: CASSPPVGGSYNEQFF. CDR3 nucleotides: TGTGCCAGCTCACCACCGGTCGGGGGGTCTTACAATGAGCAGTTCTTC.

The J gene is TRBJ2-1, the V gene TRBV5-6, with 7 bases that match TRBD1. CDR1 SGHDT and CDR2 YYEEEE come from the germline V gene. V was clipped by 1 base and J by 3 bases; unmatched bases: 1. CDR3 length equals 14 residues. CDR3 sequence: CASSLRDSYNEQFF. CDR3 coding DNA: TGTGCCAGCAGCTTGAGGGACAGCTACAATGAGCAGTTCTTC.

The rearrangement uses TRBV10-3 and TRBJ2-6; D gene unclear. Looked up from germline, CDR1 is ENHRY and CDR2 is SYGVKD. Trimming removed 7 bases at V and 0 bases at J, with 7 bases between. The CDR3 extends over 14 amino acids. CDR3 protein: CAIKGRSGANVLTF. In nucleotides, the CDR3 is TGTGCCATCAAAGGGCGCTCTGGGGCCAACGTCCTGACTTTC.

This clone appeared a few times. The CDR3 region is CASSAKLAGVTDTQYF. CDR3 DNA sequence: TGTGCCAGCAGCGCCAAACTAGCGGGAGTTACGGATACGCAGTATTTT. The chain uses TRBV5-4 and TRBJ2-3; 11 bases agree with TRBD2. CDR1 and CDR2 (germline): SGHNT, YYREEE (reference sequence). This CDR3 comprises 16 residues. The trim removed 4 bases at V and 6 bases at J, leaving 10 bases unmatched.

The V gene is TRBV9, the J gene TRBJ1-1; maybe TRBD1 (5 bases). The CDR3 consists of 12 residues. V was pared by 0 bases and J by 8 bases, with 8 bases between. Germline V gene data show CDR1 as SGDLS and CDR2 as YYNGEE. CDR3 residues: CASSVEGREAFF. The CDR3 DNA is TGTGCCAGCAGCGTAGAGGGGCGCGAAGCTTTCTTT.

The chain combines TRBV6-2 or TRBV6-3 with TRBJ2-3; 9 positions match TRBD1. The CDR3 has 15 residues. The germline CDR1 and CDR2 sequences are MNHEY and SVGEGT. V lost 5 bases to trimming and J lost 3 bases; unmatched junction nucleotides: 6. The CDR3 nucleotides are TGTGCCAGCAGTAACCGGGACAGGGTTACAGATACGCAGTATTTT. Protein: CASSNRDRVTDTQYF.

The V call is TRBV5-4, the J call TRBJ2-7; 12 bases match TRBD2. The germline V gene encodes CDR1 SGHNT and CDR2 YYREEE (reference sequence). J was trimmed by 3 bases and V by 4 bases; bases with no gene match: 14. The length of the CDR3 is 18 residues. CDR3 loop: CASSLLAGGPTPSYEQYF. In DNA form, the CDR3 reads TGTGCCAGCAGCCTTCTAGCGGGAGGGCCGACTCCGAGCTACGAGCAGTACTTC.

This chain uses TRBV5-1 with TRBJ2-1, with a possible D match to TRBD1 (5 bases). CDR3 length: 15 residues. Germline V gene lookup returns CDR1 SGHRS and CDR2 YFSETQ. V shed 7 bases and J shed 0 bases, with 14 bases lying between them. In nucleotides, the CDR3 is TGCGCCAGCCAGGGTGCGGAGAGCTCCTACAATGAGCAGTTCTTC. Translation gives CASQGAESSYNEQFF.

The V gene is TRBV27, the J gene TRBJ2-7; 8 nucleotides align to TRBD1. This CDR3 region has 14 residues. V shed 7 bases and J 5 bases; nucleotides not matched to a gene: 10. Germline V gene lookup returns CDR1 MNHEY and CDR2 SMNVEV (reference sequence). The CDR3 sequence: CASTARQGNHEQYF. As DNA, the CDR3 is TGTGCCAGCACCGCACGACAGGGGAACCACGAGCAGTACTTC.

The rearrangement joins TRBV5-1 to TRBJ1-1; D ambiguous. In germline, CDR1 is SGHRS, CDR2 YFSETQ. The CDR3 contains 14 residues. V was shortened by 1 base and J by 6 bases, with 13 bases between the two germline ends. CDR3 DNA: TGCGCCAGCAGCTTGCTTTCCGAGGGTGCTGAAGCTTTCTTT. Protein: CASSLLSEGAEAFF.

The rearrangement links TRBV30 to TRBJ2-1; no reliable D call. From germline, CDR1 is GTSNPN and CDR2 SVGIG (reference sequence). The germline V and J ends were trimmed by 3 bases and 5 bases, with 8 bases remaining between them. This CDR3 has 12 amino acids. DNA of the CDR3: TGTGCCTGGAGCCCGTCAAACAATGAGCAGTTCTTC. Translated: CAWSPSNNEQFF.

V is TRBV10-3 and J is TRBJ2-2, with 7 positions matching TRBD1. The CDR3 loop spans 14 amino acids. In germline, CDR1 is ENHRY, CDR2 SYGVKD. V lost 11 bases, J lost 0 bases, and 6 bases stayed unmatched. CDR3 nucleotide sequence: TGTGCCTACAGGGGATTGTCGAACACCGGGGAGCTGTTTTTT. This sequence encodes CAYRGLSNTGELFF.

In this sample, this clone turned up many times. The J gene is TRBJ1-1, the V gene TRBV6-5; weak D call: TRBD1 (5 bases). The germline V gene encodes CDR1 MNHEY and CDR2 SVGAGI. This CDR3 has 15 residues. The V end lost 2 bases, the J end lost 5 bases, and 15 bases lay between the germline ends. The CDR3 is CASSYRGGRSTEAFF. CDR3 in DNA: TGTGCCAGCAGTTACCGGGGGGGGAGATCTACTGAAGCTTTCTTT.

This chain uses TRBV28 with TRBJ1-5; weak D call: TRBD1 (5 bases). The CDR3 is made up of 15 amino acids. V was pared by 7 bases and J by 3 bases, with 16 bases between. The germline V gene has CDR1 MDHEN and CDR2 SYDVKM. Here the CDR3 reads CASTMRGADNQPQHF. The CDR3, as DNA: TGTGCCAGCACCATGAGAGGGGCAGACAATCAGCCCCAGCATTTT.

This rearrangement joins TRBV6-1 to TRBJ1-5, with 7 nucleotides matching TRBD1. The ends lost 3 bases at V and 1 base at J; junction bases unmatched: 3. The length of the CDR3 is 15 residues. Germline V CDR1 and CDR2: MNHNS, SASEGT. CDR3 amino acids: CASSDTGASNQPQHF. The CDR3, as DNA: TGTGCCAGCAGTGATACAGGGGCGAGCAATCAGCCCCAGCATTTT.

The sample holds a few counts of this clone. The same CDR3 can be traced to other DNA sequences in this sample. The chain employs TRBV12-3 or TRBV12-4 and TRBJ1-1; no clear D gene. V lost 3 bases and J 2 bases, leaving 7 bases between the germline ends. The CDR3 sequence is 13 residues long. CDR3 sequence reads: CASSLGRNTEAFF. The CDR3 nucleotides read TGTGCCAGCAGTTTGGGTCGAAACACTGAAGCTTTCTTT.

The V call is TRBV5-1, the J call TRBJ2-5; D not certain. The germline V and J ends were trimmed by 4 bases and 5 bases, with 9 bases remaining between them. Germline V gives CDR1 SGHRS, CDR2 YFSETQ. The CDR3 is 12 amino acids. The CDR3 nucleotides are TGCGCCAGCAGCAGTCACGTGGAGACCCAGTACTTC. Translated: CASSSHVETQYF.

The chain has TRBV19 and TRBJ2-3; the D is unclear. The CDR3 runs 15 residues. V lost 5 bases to trimming and J lost 0 bases, with 12 bases between them. CDR1 and CDR2 from the germline V gene are LNHDA and SQIVND (reference sequence). The CDR3: CASSRTPTSTDTQYF. The DNA for the CDR3 is TGTGCCAGTAGTCGCACTCCCACTAGCACAGATACGCAGTATTTT. Together with reference TRBV19 and TRBJ2-3, the CDR3 gives the full variable domain: DGGITQSPKYLFRKEGQNVTLSCEQNLNHDAMYWYRQDPGQGLRLIYYSQIVNDFQKGDIAEGYSVSREKKESFPLTVTSAQKNPTAFYLCASSRTPTSTDTQYFGPGTRLTVL.

V is TRBV7-2 and J is TRBJ2-1, with 11 bases fitting TRBD2. The CDR3 is made up of 18 amino acids. The germline gives CDR1 SGHTA, CDR2 FQGNSA. The ends lost 5 bases at V and 4 bases at J; junction bases unmatched: 13. The CDR3 loop reads CASSNYRTGLAVYNEQFF. CDR3 DNA: TGTGCCAGCAGCAATTATAGAACGGGACTAGCGGTTTACAATGAGCAGTTCTTC.

The chain combines TRBV4-1 with TRBJ1-1; D is ambiguous. Germline CDR1 and CDR2: MGHRA and YSYEKL. CDR3 length: 15 amino acids. Trimming took 0 bases from V and 3 from J, leaving 11 bases between them. The CDR3 region is CASSQDQIGHTEAFF. CDR3 DNA: TGCGCCAGCAGCCAAGACCAGATAGGGCACACTGAAGCTTTCTTT.

The chain combines TRBV15 with TRBJ1-1; D is perhaps TRBD1 (5 bases). V shed 0 bases and J shed 7 bases, with 12 bases lying between them. The CDR3 has 14 amino acids. Germline V gene lookup returns CDR1 LNHNV and CDR2 YYDKDF (reference sequence). This CDR3 is CATSRDPGTHEAFF. The CDR3 DNA reads as TGTGCCACCAGCAGAGATCCAGGGACCCATGAAGCTTTCTTT. Full variable domain (missing parts from reference TRBV15 and TRBJ1-1): DAMVIQNPRYQVTQFGKPVTLSCSQTLNHNVMYWYQQKSSQAPKLLFHYYDKDFNNEADTPDNFQSRRPNTSFCFLDIRSPGLGDTAMYLCATSRDPGTHEAFFGQGTRLTVV.

The CDR3 sequence is CSASSGRGVREETQYF. The CDR3 coding sequence is TGCAGTGCTAGTTCAGGAAGGGGAGTGAGGGAAGAGACCCAGTACTTC. This chain links TRBV20-1 with TRBJ2-5; possibly TRBD1 or TRBD2 for D (5 bases each). V lost 3 bases and J 3 bases, leaving 20 bases between the germline ends. The germline gives CDR1 DFQATT, CDR2 SNEGSKA (reference sequence). CDR3 length: 16 amino acids.

The chain joins TRBV19 to TRBJ2-3; TRBD2 might be the D (5 bases). Looked up from germline, CDR1 is LNHDA and CDR2 is SQIVND (reference sequence). There are 15 residues in the CDR3. Trimming took 4 bases from V and 2 from J, leaving 13 bases between them. Here the CDR3 reads CASSTNDYLTDTQYF. The CDR3 DNA sequence: TGTGCCAGTAGTACAAACGACTACCTCACAGATACGCAGTATTTT.

This chain joins TRBV6-1 and TRBJ1-1; maybe TRBD1 (5 bases). Between the trimmed V and J ends, which lost 3 bases and 8 bases, there was a span of 7 bases. Germline V CDR1 and CDR2: MNHNS, SASEGT. This CDR3 contains 11 residues. CDR3 bases: TGTGCCAGCAGTGATGGGGGAGAAGCTTTCTTT. Its translation is CASSDGGEAFF.

J is TRBJ1-2 and V is TRBV13, with D possibly being TRBD1 (5 bases). Trimming left V 3 bases short and J 6 bases short, with 20 bases between. Germline CDR1 is PRHDT and CDR2 is FYEKMQ (reference sequence). The CDR3 is 16 amino acids. The CDR3 DNA reads as TGTGCCAGCAGCTTCGCACCAGGCGGGGGTGCCCATGGCTACACCTTC. This codes for CASSFAPGGGAHGYTF.

The rearrangement joins TRBV29-1 to TRBJ2-7; 9 positions agree with TRBD1. The V gene's germline CDR1 is SQVTM and CDR2 ANQGSEA. This CDR3 spans 13 amino acids. The J segment lost 4 bases and the V segment lost 6 bases, leaving 7 bases of the junction unmatched. CDR3 DNA sequence: TGCAGCGTGGGACAGGGTGGCAGGTACGAGCAGTACTTC. Translated, it gives CSVGQGGRYEQYF.

The table lists this clone with a few counts. The CDR3 is CAISESGDRDRERRGYTF. The CDR3 nucleotides read TGTGCCATCAGTGAGTCAGGGGATCGGGACAGGGAACGGCGTGGCTACACCTTC. The chain employs TRBV10-3 and TRBJ1-2; TRBD1 matches at 9 bases. Germline V CDR1 and CDR2: ENHRY, SYGVKD. Trimming cost V 0 bases and J 7 bases; bases outside gene matches: 15. The CDR3 consists of 18 residues.

This clone appeared a single time. The genes are TRBV7-3 and TRBJ2-5, with D possibly TRBD2 on 5 matching bases. The germline CDR1 and CDR2 sequences are SGHTA and FQGTGA. Trimming removed 2 bases at V and 2 bases at J, with 9 bases between. This CDR3 is built from 14 residues. CDR3: CASSLFGEQETQYF. As DNA, the CDR3 is TGTGCCAGCAGCTTATTCGGGGAGCAAGAGACCCAGTACTTC.